The 25 T cell receptor beta chains below come from one sample, sequenced in a study of blood T cells in healthy people across ages. Next came a second PCR, run for roughly 6 to 11 cycles, which used a sample-barcoded 5' primer along with a J-beta primer mix. One entry per CDR3 protein results from TCRdb running MiXCR on the 5' RACE reads. The repertoire holds 750,000 to 1,000,000 distinct CDR3 sequences, about 28% seen once, with about 9.4% in the top ten. These data also featured in a second study, about T cells of mothers and their children.

Sequencing used blood. These receptors were collected from a woman aged 40 to 50 in good health.

The table lists this clonotype with a few counts. V and J are TRBV28 and TRBJ2-7, with D possibly called TRBD1 or TRBD2 (5 bases each). V lost 11 bases and J 1 base, leaving 15 bases between the germline ends. From germline, CDR1 is MDHEN and CDR2 SYDVKM. The CDR3 covers 13 residues. In DNA, the CDR3 is TGTGCCGCACGGGACCCCGGGTCCTACGAGCAGTACTTC. Translation gives CAARDPGSYEQYF.

The chain carries TRBV7-2 and TRBJ2-5, with 16 bases aligning to TRBD2. CDR3 length equals 17 residues. Germline CDR1 is SGHTA and CDR2 is FQGNSA. J gave up 5 bases and V 6 bases, and 9 bases lay outside the gene matches. Here the CDR3 reads CASRKGTSGGAEETQYF. As DNA, the CDR3 is TGTGCCAGCAGGAAGGGGACTAGCGGGGGGGCTGAGGAGACCCAGTACTTC.

Comments on this clonotype: The junction does not match germline at one end; this may be a read error. The chain employs TRBV7-8 and TRBJ2-7; 8 nucleotides align to TRBD1. CDR1 SGHVS and CDR2 FQNEAQ come from the germline V gene. This CDR3 contains 15 residues. The chain's CDR3 is CVSSLARTGFNEQYF. CDR3 sequence (DNA): TGTGTCAGCAGCTTAGCGCGGACAGGGTTCAACGAGCAGTACTTC.

This clonotype was counted only a few times. The chain couples TRBV2 to TRBJ2-5, with D unresolved. Looked up from germline, CDR1 is SNHLY and CDR2 is FYNNEI. The CDR3 totals 14 residues. Trimming cost V 3 bases and J 1 base, with 9 bases left between them. CDR3: CASSDGSSQETQYF. As DNA, the CDR3 is TGTGCCAGCAGTGACGGGTCCTCCCAAGAGACCCAGTACTTC.

This clonotype was seen many times. The chain carries TRBV2 and TRBJ2-7; no firm D call. The CDR3 contains 15 residues. Per germline, CDR1 SNHLY and CDR2 FYNNEI. V lost 7 bases and J lost 4, with 20 bases in between. The CDR3 region has the DNA TGTGCCAGCACCGTAGACACTTCACCGACTTACGAGCAGTACTTC. Protein sequence: CASTVDTSPTYEQYF.

This clonotype was counted between two and nine times. The chain is built from TRBV5-1 and TRBJ1-5; D perhaps matches TRBD1 (6 bases). The CDR3 has 15 amino acids. Per the germline V gene, CDR1 is SGHRS and CDR2 is YFSETQ. Trimming cost V 0 bases and J 4 bases, with 11 bases left between them. CDR3 loop: CASSLDGGRNQPQHF. CDR3 DNA: TGCGCCAGCAGCTTGGACGGGGGCCGGAATCAGCCCCAGCATTTT.

The gene calls are TRBV29-1 and TRBJ1-2; TRBD1 matches 10 bases. The CDR3 is 13 amino acids. The V gene's germline CDR1 is SQVTM and CDR2 ANQGSEA. The V gene end was trimmed by 7 bases and the J gene end by 6 bases; junction bases not matched to a gene: 8. The CDR3 sequence is CSAKGQGRHGYTF. CDR3 in DNA: TGCAGCGCCAAGGGACAGGGGCGCCATGGCTACACCTTC.

The chain is built from TRBV6-2 or TRBV6-3 and TRBJ2-1; no firm D call. The CDR3 extends over 13 amino acids. Trimming took off 6 bases at V and 8 bases at J, with 14 bases between the two ends. The V gene's germline CDR1 is MNHEY and CDR2 SVGEGT. The CDR3 DNA reads as TGTGCCAGCAGGGACGGTGGGTTAGATGAGCAGTTCTTC. This encodes CASRDGGLDEQFF.

This clonotype was counted between two and nine times. V gene TRBV7-6 combines with J gene TRBJ2-1; TRBD2 matches at 10 bases. After removal of 1 base from V and 7 bases from J, the junction contained 7 bases not matched to a gene. The CDR3 totals 16 residues. Germline V gives CDR1 SGHVS, CDR2 FNYEAQ. Written as DNA, the CDR3 is TGTGCCAGCAGCTTAGGGGTCAGCGGGGGGGATAATGAGCAGTTCTTC. This sequence encodes CASSLGVSGGDNEQFF.

This clonotype was recorded only once. A read error may produce the germline difference seen at one junction end. V gene TRBV18 combines with J gene TRBJ2-7; D not certain. This CDR3 region has 15 residues. The germline V gene encodes CDR1 KGHSH and CDR2 LQKENI. For the CDR3, the DNA is TGTGCCGGCTCACCACTTTCCTCGGACTCCTACGAGCAGTACTTC. This encodes CAGSPLSSDSYEQYF.

This clonotype was detected ten times or more. The J gene is TRBJ1-2, the V gene TRBV5-1; no clear D gene. Per the germline V gene, CDR1 is SGHRS and CDR2 is YFSETQ. V was trimmed by 0 bases and J by 6 bases, leaving 12 bases between them. The CDR3 is 14 amino acids. In nucleotides, the CDR3 is TGCGCCAGCAGCTTGGGCGAAAGGATGGATGGCTACACCTTC. This encodes CASSLGERMDGYTF. The full variable domain, rest sourced from reference TRBV5-1 and TRBJ1-2, is KAGVTQTPRYLIKTRGQQVTLSCSPISGHRSVSWYQQTPGQGLQFLFEYFSETQRNKGNFPGRFSGRQFSNSRSEMNVSTLELGDSALYLCASSLGERMDGYTFGSGTRLTVV.

The V and J genes are TRBV7-9 and TRBJ1-1; TRBD1 aligns across 7 bases. Trimming cost V 1 base and J 3 bases; bases outside gene matches: 8. Looked up from germline, CDR1 is SEHNR and CDR2 is FQNEAQ (reference sequence). The CDR3 is 16 amino acids. The CDR3 region is CASSLEGAGLYTEAFF. CDR3 in DNA: TGTGCCAGCAGCTTAGAGGGGGCAGGGTTGTACACTGAAGCTTTCTTT.

This chain connects TRBV5-1 to TRBJ1-6; no firm D call. CDR3 length equals 14 residues. Trimming took off 0 bases at V and 7 bases at J, with 8 bases between the two ends. Germline CDR1 is SGHRS and CDR2 is YFSETQ. CDR3 sequence: CASSLVASNSPLHF. Here the CDR3 DNA reads TGCGCCAGCAGCTTGGTCGCCAGCAATTCACCCCTCCACTTT.

The gene calls are TRBV7-9 and TRBJ1-2, with D hard to call. There are 13 residues in the CDR3. The V gene's germline CDR1 is SEHNR and CDR2 FQNEAQ (reference sequence). Between the trimmed V and J ends, which lost 6 bases and 0 bases, there was a span of 8 bases. For the CDR3, the DNA is TGTGCCAGCAGAGGACCAGCTAACTATGGCTACACCTTC. Its translation: CASRGPANYGYTF.

The V call is TRBV11-2, the J call TRBJ2-1; TRBD1 matches 8 bases. Per the germline V gene, CDR1 is SGHAT and CDR2 is FQNNGV. V lost 2 bases and J lost 4; bases outside the gene matches: 7. The CDR3 is 16 amino acids. CDR3 sequence reads: CASSLRFTGGYNEQFF. CDR3 nucleotides: TGTGCCAGCAGCTTAAGATTCACAGGGGGGTACAATGAGCAGTTCTTC.

The chain is built from TRBV28 and TRBJ2-1; D may be TRBD2 (6 bases). This CDR3 is built from 16 residues. Germline assignment: CDR1 MDHEN and CDR2 SYDVKM. Trimming removed 2 bases at V and 9 bases at J, with 20 bases between. The CDR3 DNA follows: TGTGCCAGCAGTTTACCGGAGGGAGAGGGGCGCTTTGAGCAGTTCTTC. This translates into CASSLPEGEGRFEQFF.

This clonotype was detected many times. The chain joins TRBV20-1 to TRBJ2-1, with 9 bases lining up with TRBD2. The CDR3 contains 14 residues. V was pared by 1 base and J by 8 bases, with 6 bases of the junction left unmatched. In germline, CDR1 is DFQATT, CDR2 SNEGSKA (reference sequence). The CDR3 here is CSARVPAGGDEQFF. For the CDR3, the DNA is TGCAGTGCTAGAGTTCCAGCGGGGGGCGATGAGCAGTTCTTC.

This clonotype was detected once. A much more abundant neighbour one base away suggests this may be a read error. This chain uses TRBV6-2 or TRBV6-3 with TRBJ2-1; 9 bases fit TRBD1. The CDR3 runs to 14 residues. Unmatched junction bases numbered 14, after V lost 6 bases and J lost 14 bases. CDR1 and CDR2 (germline): MNHEY, SVGEGT. The CDR3 sequence is CASSDRGWAYEKFF. The CDR3 nucleotides read TGTGCCAGCAGCGACAGGGGGTGGGCCTACGAGAAGTTCTTC.

CDR3 DNA sequence: TGTGCCAGCTCAGCCGGGACAGGGAACTATGGCTACACCTTC. This encodes CASSAGTGNYGYTF. This rearrangement joins TRBV18 to TRBJ1-2, with 9 positions matching TRBD1. CDR1 is KGHSH and CDR2 is LQKENI in the germline V gene. With V trimmed by 5 bases and J by 2 bases, 3 bases remained unmatched. The CDR3 covers 14 residues.

This clonotype appeared a single time. With a much larger clone just one base away, this may be a read error. This rearrangement joins TRBV6-2 or TRBV6-3 to TRBJ2-5; D might be TRBD1 or TRBD2, each matching 5 bases. This CDR3 region has 14 residues. Trimming took 6 bases from V and 5 from J, leaving 16 bases between them. The germline V gene has CDR1 MNHEY and CDR2 SVGEGT. CDR3 sequence (DNA): TGTGCCAGCAGGCAAAACGACTGGGGGGAGACCCAGTACTTC. This gives the protein CASRQNDWGETQYF.

V gene TRBV12-3 or TRBV12-4 combines with J gene TRBJ2-7; D possibly matches TRBD1 or TRBD2 (5 bases each). The CDR3 is 17 residues long. Trimming pared 6 bases from V and 0 bases from J, leaving 21 bases between. CDR3: CASSPPGALRDSYEQYF. CDR3 DNA sequence: TGTGCCAGCAGCCCCCCCGGGGCCCTACGTGACTCCTACGAGCAGTACTTC.

The chain carries TRBV20-1 and TRBJ2-7; 10 bases are shared with TRBD2. The V gene's germline CDR1 is DFQATT and CDR2 SNEGSKA (reference sequence). The J segment lost 0 bases and the V segment lost 6 bases, leaving 11 bases of the junction unmatched. This CDR3 contains 16 residues. The CDR3 DNA sequence: TGCAGTGCCACCCGCCCTCTAGCGGGGGCCTCCTACGAGCAGTACTTC. This sequence encodes CSATRPLAGASYEQYF.

The table lists this clonotype with a few counts. The gene calls are TRBV7-8 and TRBJ1-6; a weak D match, TRBD1 (5 bases). The CDR3 runs 14 residues. V was clipped by 2 bases and J by 13 bases, with 15 bases between them. Germline V gene lookup returns CDR1 SGHVS and CDR2 FQNEAQ. CDR3 in amino acids: CASSLREGNNPLHF. CDR3 coding DNA: TGTGCCAGCAGCTTACGCGAGGGGAATAATCCCCTCCACTTT.

The CDR3 loop is CASSSGRTSGRGGTYNEQFF. The CDR3, as DNA: TGTGCCAGCAGTTCGGGAAGGACTAGCGGGAGGGGGGGCACCTACAATGAGCAGTTCTTC. The V gene is TRBV27, the J gene TRBJ2-1; TRBD2 matches 15 bases. Germline V CDR1 and CDR2: MNHEY, SMNVEV (reference sequence). This CDR3 spans 20 amino acids. Trimming cost V 4 bases and J 2 bases; bases outside gene matches: 12.

This clonotype appeared many times. The chain recombines TRBV27 with TRBJ2-1; 10 bases are a match to TRBD2. Germline-derived CDR1 and CDR2 are MNHEY and SMNVEV (reference sequence). V was clipped by 6 bases and J by 7 bases; unmatched bases: 6. This CDR3 comprises 14 residues. The CDR3 DNA is TGTGCCAGCAGGGGAGCGGGGGGGCCGAATGAGCAGTTCTTC. This translates into CASRGAGGPNEQFF.